This T cell receptor (beta chain) is from a study of shared clonotypes between healthy human individuals. V was shortened by 3 bases and J by 2 bases, with 13 bases between the two germline ends. The germline gives CDR1 SGHRS, CDR2 YFSETQ. The CDR3 totals 15 residues. Using immunoSEQ multiplex PCR, the repertoire was profiled, and TCRdb retains in-frame clones only, with some absent. The table includes about 990,000 clones, 78% detected once. Sequences were obtained from memory CD4+ T cells from PBMCs. The sample's subset: CD45RA-negative fraction. J is TRBJ2-3 and V is TRBV5-1; tentative D call: TRBD1 (5 bases). This clonotype was sampled from a man younger than 35 in good health. Some clones in this sample may be carry-over from other donors' samples. CDR3 nucleotide sequence: TGCGCCAGCAGCTCTGGACACTTCCTCACAGATACGCAGTATTTT. Residues: CASSSGHFLTDTQYF.